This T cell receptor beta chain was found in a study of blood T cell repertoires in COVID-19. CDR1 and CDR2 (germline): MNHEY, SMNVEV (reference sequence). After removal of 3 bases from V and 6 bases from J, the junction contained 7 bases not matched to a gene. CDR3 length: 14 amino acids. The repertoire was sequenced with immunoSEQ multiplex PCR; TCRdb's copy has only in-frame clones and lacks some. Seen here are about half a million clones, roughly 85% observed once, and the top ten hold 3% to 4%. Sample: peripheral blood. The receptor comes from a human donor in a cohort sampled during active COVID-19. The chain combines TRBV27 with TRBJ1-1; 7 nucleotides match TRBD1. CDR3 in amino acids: CASSFQAGGPEAFF. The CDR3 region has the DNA TGTGCCAGCAGTTTCCAGGCAGGGGGACCTGAAGCTTTCTTT.